The subject of this entry is one T cell receptor (beta chain). These data originate in a study of blood T cell repertoires in COVID-19. Study background: Sources were T cells, B-cell-depleted T cells, or PBMCs; the material itself was cDNA or gDNA.

Original analysis: Amplification of reference gene primers was used by the study to estimate nucleated cell counts. Sequencing was performed with immunoSEQ multiplex PCR; in TCRdb, only in-frame clones are kept and a portion is missing. V and J calls and clone size are those listed in that table; D and trimming were worked out from the DNA. This sample has more than 95,000 clones, with around 89% found just once. V lost 2 bases and J lost 2; bases outside the gene matches: 3. CDR1 is SGHKS, CDR2 YYEKEE, per germline (reference sequence). The CDR3 has 14 amino acids. The clonotype comes from a human donor in a cohort sampled during active COVID-19. The specimen sequenced was peripheral blood. The chain uses TRBV5-5 and TRBJ2-7; 8 nucleotides line up with TRBD2. As DNA, the CDR3 is TGTGCCAGCAGCTTCAGCGGGGGCACCTACGAGCAGTACTTC. Its protein product is CASSFSGGTYEQYF.